This T cell receptor beta chain appears in the sequencing data of a study of OX40 agonist ivuxolimab in advanced cancers. Broadly, across the study: The costimulatory receptor OX40 (CD134) was targeted by ivuxolimab, a fully human IgG2 agonistic monoclonal antibody. Intravenous ivuxolimab was administered to patients every 2 weeks at six dose levels: 0.01, 0.1, 0.3, 1.5, 3 and 10 mg/kg. Among the approximately 54 dose-escalation patients, about 19 had hepatocellular carcinoma, about 15 melanoma, 9 renal cell carcinoma and 9 head and neck cancer. In the dose-escalation cohort, 70% to 90% of patients were male, and the mean age was 60 years with a range of roughly 20 to 85. Prior anti-PD-1, anti-PD-L1 or anti-CTLA-4 therapy was permitted, and checkpoint inhibitors had been received by about 37% of dose-escalation patients. Partial responses occurred in three dose-escalation patients: two with cutaneous melanoma and one with hepatocellular carcinoma. Peripheral TCRbeta sequencing was intended to test whether TCR sequence diversity was altered and clonal T-cell expansion was caused by ivuxolimab. The monotherapy dose-escalation portion (N ≈ 52 patients) of the phase I ivuxolimab trial is reported in the paper. The research as a whole found: At doses of 0.1 to 3.0 mg/kg, clonal expansion of both CD4+ and CD8+ blood T cells was observed from baseline to week 6. Low levels of normalized T-cell clonal expansion were also seen in some nonresponding patients. After ivuxolimab, expanded clones were on average more numerous among CD8+ T cells than among CD4+ T cells. In partial responders in the 0.1-3.0 mg/kg groups, normalized peripheral clonal expansion was found to be among the lowest, especially among CD8+ T cells. Which antigens the clonally expanded peripheral T cells were specific for was not determined.

On this clone: Its antigen remains undetermined. Within one base of it there is no much larger clone, and no base qualities were kept.

Genomic DNA was isolated from the sorted cells so that the TCRbeta CDR3 region could be sequenced. The immunoSEQ Assay was used for sequencing of TCRbeta CDR3 regions. TCRdb's version of the immuneACCESS table is confined to in-frame rearrangements and falls short of the full clone set. An unresolved V gene accounts for under half of the shortfall where checked; the remainder is of unknown origin. The sample profile shows more than 75,000 clones; roughly nine tenths of them were found once. The ten largest clones capture 0.7% to 0.95% of the sample. The trial excluded patients who had a history of autoimmune disease or were on systemic immunosuppression. Peripheral blood for TCR sequencing was drawn from every dose cohort at baseline, at cycle 4 day 1 and at cycle 7 day 1. Samples were obtained from an open-label, multicenter, first-in-human phase I dose-escalation trial of ivuxolimab. Adults with locally advanced or metastatic melanoma, renal cell, hepatocellular, or head and neck squamous cell carcinoma were enrolled in the trial. Before TCR sequencing, CD4+ and CD8+ T cells were separately sorted from peripheral blood.

The CDR1 and CDR2 encoded by the germline V gene are SGHTA and FQGNSA. From cysteine to phenylalanine, the CDR3 is 13 amino acids long. The CDR3 DNA has 39 bases and is translated from base 1. The trim is 4 bases for V and 13 bases for J, with a gap of 18 bases between the germline ends. The source of this sequence is an adult with an advanced solid tumor such as melanoma, head and neck, liver or kidney cancer. Material: CD4+ or CD8+ T cells sorted from blood, obtained in a trial of the OX40 agonist ivuxolimab. The V gene is TRBV7-2 and the J gene is TRBJ2-3, with the D call tentatively TRBD1 or TRBD2, each fitting 5 bases. The DNA sequence is TGTGCCAGCAGCTATACTCCGGGGCCTAGGGAGTATTTT. Translated, it reads CASSYTPGPREYF.